Following are 3 T cell receptor beta chains from one sample sequenced in a study of spatial heterogeneity in lung cancer. Time point indicated: sample taken at primary tumor resection. Sequencing covered unsorted whole RNA taken from tumor, nontumor lung or frozen PBMC. One entry per CDR3 protein, called by TCRdb with MiXCR from the 5' RACE reads. The sample includes 4,000 or so distinct CDR3 sequences, 18% of them seen just once. The specimen comprised PBMCs, sampled at surgery. These receptors were obtained from a male donor with early-stage non-small cell lung cancer.

The chain has TRBV29-1 and TRBJ2-2; D perhaps matches TRBD1 (6 bases). The CDR3 is made up of 15 amino acids. Trimming took off 0 bases at V and 4 bases at J, with 12 bases between the two ends. Germline assignment: CDR1 SQVTM and CDR2 ANQGSEA. The DNA of the CDR3 is TGCAGCGTTGAAGACAGGGGAAAATCCACCGGGGAGCTGTTTTTT. This codes for CSVEDRGKSTGELFF.

This clonotype has at least ten counts. The V gene is TRBV3-1, the J gene TRBJ2-2, with unresolved D. CDR1 is LGHDT and CDR2 is YNNKEL in the germline V gene (reference sequence). Trimming left V 4 bases short and J 3 bases short, with 6 bases between. The CDR3 consists of 13 residues. The CDR3, as DNA: TGTGCCAGCAGCCCCCTGGACACCGGGGAGCTGTTTTTT. This encodes CASSPLDTGELFF.

This clonotype was seen more than once but under ten times. The chain has TRBV5-5 and TRBJ2-7, with D hard to call. V lost 0 bases and J lost 3, with 13 bases in between. This CDR3 has 15 amino acids. Per the germline V gene, CDR1 is SGHKS and CDR2 is YYEKEE (reference sequence). CDR3 region: CASSLGGDTSYEQYF. In DNA form, the CDR3 reads TGTGCCAGCAGCTTGGGCGGCGACACCAGCTACGAGCAGTACTTC.